These T cell receptor beta chains were read from a single sample in a study of T-cell memory formation after mild COVID-19. From the 5' RACE reads, TCRdb called clonotypes with MiXCR, one entry per CDR3 protein. This sample has about 82,000 distinct CDR3 sequences, with about 16% found just once. Sequencing was performed on PBMCs or a T cell subset sorted from them (not recorded which). The origin of the receptors is a man aged 18 to 35 who had mild COVID-19 (a few samples of this study predate the infection). Cell type and time point are not known. The CDR3 runs from the conserved cysteine through the conserved F or W. The D gene is left open where the match is weak. Rows give clone size only sometimes, using once, few, many, or a class for an expanded clone.

J gene,D gene,clone size,V gene,CDR3 DNA,CDR3 protein
TRBJ1-2,TRBD1,few,TRBV12-3/TRBV12-4,TGTGCCAGCAGTCCCCACCGGGACAGGGGGCGAGTAGGCTACACCTTC,CASSPHRDRGRVGYTF
TRBJ2-3,-,-,TRBV7-8,TGTGCCAGCAGCTCAGGAGCCAAAATCACAGATACGCAGTATTTT,CASSSGAKITDTQYF
TRBJ2-4,TRBD1,-,TRBV7-9,TGTGCCAGCAGCGTGGGACAGGCAATTCAGTACTTC,CASSVGQAIQYF
TRBJ2-5,-,-,TRBV3-1,TGTGCCAGCATCTCCTATCGAGGGGGGGAGACCCAGTACTTC,CASISYRGGETQYF
TRBJ1-6,-,-,TRBV27,TGTGCCAGCAGTTTAAAACAGGACCCGTCCTATAATTCACCCCTCCACTTT,CASSLKQDPSYNSPLHF
TRBJ2-6,-,few,TRBV7-9,TGTGCCAGCAGAGGGACCGCTGGGGCCAACGTCCTGACTTTC,CASRGTAGANVLTF
TRBJ1-1,-,many,TRBV29-1,TGCAGCGTTGCCTACAGGGACGTCATGAACACTGAAGCTTTCTTT,CSVAYRDVMNTEAFF
TRBJ1-2,-,few,TRBV14,TGTGCCAGCAGCCAACTCGCACTACCGTACGGCTACACCTTC,CASSQLALPYGYTF
TRBJ2-1,TRBD1,-,TRBV7-9,TGTGCCAGCAGCTTATTATGGACAGGGGGCAGAAATGAGCAGTTCTTC,CASSLLWTGGRNEQFF
TRBJ2-3,TRBD1,-,TRBV20-1,TGCAGTGCTTGGACAGGGACCACAGATACGCAGTATTTT,CSAWTGTTDTQYF
TRBJ2-7,-,-,TRBV12-3/TRBV12-4,TGTGCCAGCAGTTTTAGAGGGCACGAGCAGTACTTC,CASSFRGHEQYF
TRBJ1-2,-,few,TRBV12-5,TGTGCTAGTACCTCGGGGTGGGGCTACACCTTC,CASTSGWGYTF
TRBJ2-7,-,many,TRBV7-9,TGTGCCAGCAGCTTAGGACGGGCGTGGGGCTACGAGCAGTACTTC,CASSLGRAWGYEQYF
TRBJ2-7,-,few,TRBV4-1,TGCGCCAGCAGCCAAGAACGCCGAGTCTACGAGCAGTACTTC,CASSQERRVYEQYF
TRBJ2-2,TRBD1,-,TRBV4-1,TGCGCCAGCAGCCGAGGACCGGGACAGGGGAACACCGGGGAGCTGTTTTTT,CASSRGPGQGNTGELFF
TRBJ2-7,-,few,TRBV5-1,TGCGCCAGCAGCTTGGGTCTAGCTTCAGACGAGCAGTACTTC,CASSLGLASDEQYF
TRBJ1-1,-,-,TRBV6-6,TGTGCCACCGAAACAGGGCGGTCGAACACTGAAGCTTTCTTT,CATETGRSNTEAFF
TRBJ2-2,-,few,TRBV5-1,TGCGCCAGCAGCTTAGGCAGACGGGCGAACACCGGGGAGCTGTTTTTT,CASSLGRRANTGELFF
TRBJ2-5,-,-,TRBV20-1,TGCAGTGCCCTGCCCCGGGGAGGGACCCAGTACTTC,CSALPRGGTQYF
TRBJ2-3,-,-,TRBV12-3/TRBV12-4,TGTGCCAGCAGTTTAGGGTGGGGGCTCGGAACAGATACGCAGTATTTT,CASSLGWGLGTDTQYF
TRBJ1-4,-,-,TRBV25-1,TGTGCCAGCAGTGAAAGGGCCGCGGGGGGTGAAAAACTGTTTTTT,CASSERAAGGEKLFF
TRBJ2-3,-,-,TRBV4-1,TGCGCCAGCAGCCAAGATCTAAAATTCGGGGATACGCAGTATTTT,CASSQDLKFGDTQYF
TRBJ1-1,-,-,TRBV30,TGTGCCTGGAGTGGAGACAGCGAGATATTGAACACTGAAGCTTTCTTT,CAWSGDSEILNTEAFF
TRBJ2-5,-,many,TRBV4-1,TGCGCCAGCAGCCAAGGGACCGGGGGAAGCCAAGAGACCCAGTACTTC,CASSQGTGGSQETQYF
TRBJ2-3,TRBD2,few,TRBV5-1,TGCGCCAGCAGCTTGGCTAGCGGGGGAAGCACAGATACGCAGTATTTT,CASSLASGGSTDTQYF
TRBJ2-5,-,many,TRBV1,TGCACCAGCAGGACCAACCAAGAGACCCAGTACTTC,CTSRTNQETQYF
TRBJ2-7,TRBD2,-,TRBV12-3/TRBV12-4,TGTGCCAGCAGCCACTTTGGGTCGGGGGGGGCGACCCCCTACGAGCAGTACTTC,CASSHFGSGGATPYEQYF
TRBJ2-6,-,-,TRBV6-4,TGTGCCAGCAGTGACTCTAACTCTGGGGCCAACGTCCTGACTTTC,CASSDSNSGANVLTF
TRBJ1-1,-,many,TRBV27,TGTGCCAGCAGTCCCATGGGCGGGATGAACACTGAAGCTTTCTTT,CASSPMGGMNTEAFF
TRBJ1-1,-,many,TRBV7-9,TGTGCCAGCAGCTTGTCGGGCAGGGGACTGAACACTGAAGCTTTCTTT,CASSLSGRGLNTEAFF
TRBJ1-2,-,-,TRBV9,TGTGCCAGCAGCCCCGTTGGGGGGATGACTAACTATGGCTACACCTTC,CASSPVGGMTNYGYTF
TRBJ1-6,TRBD1,-,TRBV7-2,TGTGCCAGCAGCACGCAGGACAGGGTTGCAGCCAGCTCACCCCTCCACTTT,CASSTQDRVAASSPLHF
TRBJ1-5,-,-,TRBV6-2/TRBV6-3,TGTGCCAGCAGTATCGATTGGGGCAATCAGCCCCAGCATTTT,CASSIDWGNQPQHF
TRBJ2-7,-,-,TRBV9,TGTGCCAGCAGCGTAGCGGTGAACTACGAGCAGTACTTC,CASSVAVNYEQYF
TRBJ2-3,-,many,TRBV27,TGTGCCAGCAGTTTAGTTGGCCTAGCAACCGATACGCAGTATTTT,CASSLVGLATDTQYF
TRBJ2-3,-,few,TRBV29-1,TGCAGCACGGGCACAGATACGCAGTATTTT,CSTGTDTQYF
TRBJ1-5,-,few,TRBV4-1,TGCGCCAGCAGCCCAAGGGATTTTAGCAATCAGCCCCAGCATTTT,CASSPRDFSNQPQHF
TRBJ2-1,-,-,TRBV10-3,TGTGCCATCAGTGAGTCAGGGCCCTCCGCTAAGGGGCATGAGCAGTTCTTC,CAISESGPSAKGHEQFF
TRBJ2-1,-,few,TRBV9,TGTGCCAGCAGCGACGGGGGTACCCCCTACAATGAGCAGTTCTTC,CASSDGGTPYNEQFF